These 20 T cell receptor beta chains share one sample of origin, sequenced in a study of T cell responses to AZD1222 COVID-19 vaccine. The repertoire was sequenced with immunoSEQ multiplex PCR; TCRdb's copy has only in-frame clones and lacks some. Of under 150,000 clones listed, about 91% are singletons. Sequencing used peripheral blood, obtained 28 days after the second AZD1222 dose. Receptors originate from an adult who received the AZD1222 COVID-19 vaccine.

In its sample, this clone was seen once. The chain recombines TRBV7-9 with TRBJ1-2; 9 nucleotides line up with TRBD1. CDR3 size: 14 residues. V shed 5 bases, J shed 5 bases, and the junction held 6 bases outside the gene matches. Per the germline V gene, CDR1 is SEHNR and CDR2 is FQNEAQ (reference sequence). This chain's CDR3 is CASSTTGGAYGYTF. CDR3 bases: TGTGCCAGCAGCACAACAGGGGGCGCTTATGGCTACACCTTC.

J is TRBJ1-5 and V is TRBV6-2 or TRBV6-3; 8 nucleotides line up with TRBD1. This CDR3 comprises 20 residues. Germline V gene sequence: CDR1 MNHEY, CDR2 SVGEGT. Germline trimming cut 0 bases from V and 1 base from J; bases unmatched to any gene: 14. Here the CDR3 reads CASSYSNFGRGLRSNQPQHF. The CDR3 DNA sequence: TGTGCCAGCAGTTACTCGAATTTTGGCAGGGGGCTACGGAGCAATCAGCCCCAGCATTTT.

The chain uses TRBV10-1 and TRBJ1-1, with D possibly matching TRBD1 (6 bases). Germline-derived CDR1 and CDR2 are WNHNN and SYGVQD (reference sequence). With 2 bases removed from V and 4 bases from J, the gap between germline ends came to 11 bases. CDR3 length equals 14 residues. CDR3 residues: CASSEGQGPTEAFF. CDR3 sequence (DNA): TGCGCCAGCAGTGAGGGGCAGGGGCCCACTGAAGCTTTCTTT.

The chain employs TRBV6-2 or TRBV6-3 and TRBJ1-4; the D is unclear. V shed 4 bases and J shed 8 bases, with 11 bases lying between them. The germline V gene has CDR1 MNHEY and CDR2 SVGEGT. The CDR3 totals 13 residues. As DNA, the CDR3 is TGTGCCAGCAGTTCGAGGGTGGGGGAAAAACTGTTTTTT. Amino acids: CASSSRVGEKLFF.

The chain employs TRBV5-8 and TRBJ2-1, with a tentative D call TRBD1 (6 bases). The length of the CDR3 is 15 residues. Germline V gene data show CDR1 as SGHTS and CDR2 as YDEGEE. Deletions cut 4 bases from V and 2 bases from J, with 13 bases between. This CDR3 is CASSEGQSTYNEQFF. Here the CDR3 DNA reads TGTGCCAGCAGCGAAGGACAGTCCACCTACAATGAGCAGTTCTTC.

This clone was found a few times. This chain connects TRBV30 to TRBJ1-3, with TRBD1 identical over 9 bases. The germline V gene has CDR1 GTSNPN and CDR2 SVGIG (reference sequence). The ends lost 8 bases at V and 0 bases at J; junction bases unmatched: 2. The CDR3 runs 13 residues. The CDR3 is CAGQGSSGNTIYF. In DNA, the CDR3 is TGTGCCGGACAGGGGTCCTCTGGAAACACCATATATTTT.

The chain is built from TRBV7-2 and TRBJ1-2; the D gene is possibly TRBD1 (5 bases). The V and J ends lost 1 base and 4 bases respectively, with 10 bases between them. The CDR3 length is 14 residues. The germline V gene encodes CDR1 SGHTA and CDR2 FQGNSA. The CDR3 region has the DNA TGTGCCAGCAGCTTAGGGGGGGATGGCTATGGCTACACCTTC. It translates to CASSLGGDGYGYTF.

The CDR3 sequence is CASKEQGFQFSGYTF. The CDR3 DNA reads TGTGCCAGCAAGGAACAGGGGTTCCAGTTCTCTGGCTACACCTTC. The chain carries TRBV2 and TRBJ1-2; 7 nucleotides line up with TRBD1. CDR1 is SNHLY, CDR2 FYNNEI, per germline. V shed 7 bases and J 7 bases; nucleotides not matched to a gene: 15. The CDR3 runs 15 residues.

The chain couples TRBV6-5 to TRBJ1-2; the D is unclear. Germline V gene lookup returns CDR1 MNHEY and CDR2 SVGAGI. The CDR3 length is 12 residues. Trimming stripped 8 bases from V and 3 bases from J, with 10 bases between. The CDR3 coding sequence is TGTGCCAGCGCTTTTTTGGACTATGGCTACACCTTC. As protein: CASAFLDYGYTF.

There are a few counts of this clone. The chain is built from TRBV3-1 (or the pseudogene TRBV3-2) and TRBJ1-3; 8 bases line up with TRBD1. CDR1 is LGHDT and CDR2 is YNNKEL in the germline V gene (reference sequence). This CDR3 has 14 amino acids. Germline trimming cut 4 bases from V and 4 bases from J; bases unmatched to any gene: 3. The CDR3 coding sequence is TGTGCCAGCAGCCGGACAGGGTCAGGAAACACCATATATTTT. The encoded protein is CASSRTGSGNTIYF.

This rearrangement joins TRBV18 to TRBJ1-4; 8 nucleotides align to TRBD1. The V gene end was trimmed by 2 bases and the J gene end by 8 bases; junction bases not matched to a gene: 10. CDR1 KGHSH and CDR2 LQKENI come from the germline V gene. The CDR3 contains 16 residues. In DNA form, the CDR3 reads TGTGCCAGCTCACCAAACCTCAGGGGGCTTGAAGAAAAACTGTTTTTT. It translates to CASSPNLRGLEEKLFF.

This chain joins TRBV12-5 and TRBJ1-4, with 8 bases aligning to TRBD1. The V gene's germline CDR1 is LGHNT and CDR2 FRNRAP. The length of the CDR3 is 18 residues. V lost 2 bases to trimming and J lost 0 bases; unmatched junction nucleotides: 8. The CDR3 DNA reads TGTGCTAGTGGTTTGCTACAGGGGGGGATCGCAACTAATGAAAAACTGTTTTTT. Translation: CASGLLQGGIATNEKLFF. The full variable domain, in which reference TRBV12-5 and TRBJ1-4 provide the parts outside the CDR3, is DARVTQTPRHKVTEMGQEVTMRCQPILGHNTVFWYRQTMMQGLELLAYFRNRAPLDDSGMPKDRFSAEMPDATLATLKIQPSEPRDSAVYFCASGLLQGGIATNEKLFFGSGTQLSVL.

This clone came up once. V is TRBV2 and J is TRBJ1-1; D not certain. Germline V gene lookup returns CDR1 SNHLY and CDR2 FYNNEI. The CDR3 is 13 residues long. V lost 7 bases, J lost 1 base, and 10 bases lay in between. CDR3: CASTLDGNTEAFF. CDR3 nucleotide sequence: TGTGCCAGCACCCTGGACGGGAACACTGAAGCTTTCTTT.

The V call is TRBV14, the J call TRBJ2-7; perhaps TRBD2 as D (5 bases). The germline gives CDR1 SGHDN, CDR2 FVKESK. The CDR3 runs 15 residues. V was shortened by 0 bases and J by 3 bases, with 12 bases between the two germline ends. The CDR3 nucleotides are TGTGCCAGCAGCCAAGATGAGGCTAGCTTCTACGAGCAGTACTTC. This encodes CASSQDEASFYEQYF. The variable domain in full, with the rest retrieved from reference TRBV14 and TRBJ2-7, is EAGVTQFPSHSVIEKGQTVTLRCDPISGHDNLYWYRRVMGKEIKFLLHFVKESKQDESGMPNNRFLAERTGGTYSTLKVQPAELEDSGVYFCASSQDEASFYEQYFGPGTRLTVT.

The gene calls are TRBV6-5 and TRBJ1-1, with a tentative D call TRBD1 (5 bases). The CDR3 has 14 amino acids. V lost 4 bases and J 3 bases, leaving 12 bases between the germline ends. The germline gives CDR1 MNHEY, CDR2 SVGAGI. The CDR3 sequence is CASSSGTRDTEAFF. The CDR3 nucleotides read TGTGCCAGCAGTTCCGGGACGCGGGACACTGAAGCTTTCTTT.

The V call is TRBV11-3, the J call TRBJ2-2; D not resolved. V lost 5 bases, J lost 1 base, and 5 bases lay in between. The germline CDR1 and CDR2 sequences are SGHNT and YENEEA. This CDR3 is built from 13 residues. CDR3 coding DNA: TGTGCCAGCAGCCTCGAGAACACCGGGGAGCTGTTTTTT. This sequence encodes CASSLENTGELFF.

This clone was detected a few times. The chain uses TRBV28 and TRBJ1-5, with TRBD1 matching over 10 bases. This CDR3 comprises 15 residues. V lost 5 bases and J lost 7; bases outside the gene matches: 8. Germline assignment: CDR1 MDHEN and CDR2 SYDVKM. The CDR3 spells CASSPRDRGGQPQHF. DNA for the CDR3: TGTGCCAGCAGTCCCCGGGACAGGGGTGGGCAGCCCCAGCATTTT. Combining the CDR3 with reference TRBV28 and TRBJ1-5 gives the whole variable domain DVKVTQSSRYLVKRTGEKVFLECVQDMDHENMFWYRQDPGLGLRLIYFSYDVKMKEKGDIPEGYSVSREKKERFSLILESASTNQTSMYLCASSPRDRGGQPQHFGDGTRLSIL.

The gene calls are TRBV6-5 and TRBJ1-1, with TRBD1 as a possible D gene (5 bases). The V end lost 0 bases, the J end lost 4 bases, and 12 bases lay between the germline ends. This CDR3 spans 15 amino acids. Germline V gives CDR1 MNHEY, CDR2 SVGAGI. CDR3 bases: TGTGCCAGCAGTTACTCACCAGGGTCGGGCACTGAAGCTTTCTTT. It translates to CASSYSPGSGTEAFF.

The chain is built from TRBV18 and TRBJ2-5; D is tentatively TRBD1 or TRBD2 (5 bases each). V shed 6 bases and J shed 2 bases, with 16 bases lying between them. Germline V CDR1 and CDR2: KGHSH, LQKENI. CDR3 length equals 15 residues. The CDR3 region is CASSPGGGPQETQYF. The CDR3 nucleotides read TGTGCCAGCTCCCCGGGTGGGGGACCACAAGAGACCCAGTACTTC. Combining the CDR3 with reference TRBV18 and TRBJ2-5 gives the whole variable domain NAGVMQNPRHLVRRRGQEARLRCSPMKGHSHVYWYRQLPEEGLKFMVYLQKENIIDESGMPKERFSAEFPKEGPSILRIQQVVRGDSAAYFCASSPGGGPQETQYFGPGTRLLVL.

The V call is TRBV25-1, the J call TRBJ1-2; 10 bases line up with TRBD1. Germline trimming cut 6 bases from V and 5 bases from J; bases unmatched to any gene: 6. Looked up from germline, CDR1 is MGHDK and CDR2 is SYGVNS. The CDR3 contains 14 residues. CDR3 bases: TGTGCCAGCAGGGGGACAGGGGAGGTGTATGGCTACACCTTC. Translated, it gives CASRGTGEVYGYTF.